The rows below give T cell receptor beta chains drawn from one sample of a study of blood T cell repertoires in COVID-19. Produced via immunoSEQ multiplex PCR; TCRdb's table is partial and in-frame only. Of about 530,000 clones in the sample, about 89% were seen once. The specimen sequenced was peripheral blood. These receptors all stem from a woman aged 45 to 65 with COVID-19, enrolled during active disease. CDR3s include the opening cysteine and the closing phenylalanine or tryptophan. D genes are given only for firm matches. The listing skips clone size in some rows; elsewhere it reads once, few, many or a size class.

CDR3 DNA: TGTGCCAGCAGCTTAGGGCAGCAGAACACTGAAGCTTTCTTT
CDR3 protein: CASSLGQQNTEAFF
D gene: -
J gene: TRBJ1-1
clone size: -
V gene: TRBV7-3

CDR3 DNA: TGCGCCAGCAGCTTGGTCGGTTCGGGCAGGGGGAGGTCACCCCTCCACTTT
CDR3 protein: CASSLVGSGRGRSPLHF
D gene: TRBD1
J gene: TRBJ1-6
clone size: -
V gene: TRBV5-1

CDR3 DNA: TGTGCCAGTTTGGAGCGTCAGCGCACTGAAGCTTTCTTT
CDR3 protein: CASLERQRTEAFF
D gene: -
J gene: TRBJ1-1
clone size: few
V gene: TRBV19

CDR3 DNA: TGTGCCAGCAGCTTAGGCCGGGGGACCTATAATTCACCCCTCCACTTT
CDR3 protein: CASSLGRGTYNSPLHF
D gene: -
J gene: TRBJ1-6
clone size: once
V gene: TRBV13

CDR3 DNA: TGTGCCAGCAGCTACAGCGGTCCTCTGAACACTGAAGCTTTCTTT
CDR3 protein: CASSYSGPLNTEAFF
D gene: -
J gene: TRBJ1-1
clone size: -
V gene: TRBV7-8

CDR3 DNA: TGTGCCAGCAGTGAACAGGGAGGGTACAGGGAGCTGTTTTTT
CDR3 protein: CASSEQGGYRELFF
D gene: TRBD2
J gene: TRBJ2-2
clone size: -
V gene: TRBV2

CDR3 DNA: TGTGCCAGCAGCCCGCGGGGGTCCTGGGCTGAGCAGTTCTTC
CDR3 protein: CASSPRGSWAEQFF
D gene: TRBD2
J gene: TRBJ2-1
clone size: -
V gene: TRBV5-6

CDR3 DNA: TGTGCCATCAGGGGAGGGACAGGGGTCCAAAATTCACCCCTCCACTTT
CDR3 protein: CAIRGGTGVQNSPLHF
D gene: TRBD1
J gene: TRBJ1-6
clone size: -
V gene: TRBV10-3

CDR3 DNA: TGTGCCAGCAGCTTAGCGGGGGCGGCAGATACGCAGTATTTT
CDR3 protein: CASSLAGAADTQYF
D gene: -
J gene: TRBJ2-3
clone size: -
V gene: TRBV7-7

CDR3 DNA: TGTGCCAGCAGACAGGGGAGTTATAATTCACCCCTCCACTTT
CDR3 protein: CASRQGSYNSPLHF
D gene: TRBD1
J gene: TRBJ1-6
clone size: once
V gene: TRBV6-5

CDR3 DNA: TGTGCCAGCAGCTTGGGACTAATTGCTGGCTACACCTTC
CDR3 protein: CASSLGLIAGYTF
D gene: -
J gene: TRBJ1-2
clone size: -
V gene: TRBV5-6

CDR3 DNA: TGTGCCAGCAGCCAGACACGGAACACTGAAGCTTTCTTT
CDR3 protein: CASSQTRNTEAFF
D gene: -
J gene: TRBJ1-1
clone size: once
V gene: TRBV6-5

CDR3 DNA: TGTGCCAGCAGCCAAGGGGGCTACTCCTACGAGCAGTACTTC
CDR3 protein: CASSQGGYSYEQYF
D gene: -
J gene: TRBJ2-7
clone size: -
V gene: TRBV3-1/TRBV3-2

CDR3 DNA: TGTGCCAGCAGCTTATGGACAGGGGGCGAGCAGTACTTC
CDR3 protein: CASSLWTGGEQYF
D gene: TRBD1
J gene: TRBJ2-7
clone size: -
V gene: TRBV7-2

CDR3 DNA: TGCGCCAGCAGCTTGGACCGGGGGAAGGCAGAGACCCAGTACTTC
CDR3 protein: CASSLDRGKAETQYF
D gene: -
J gene: TRBJ2-5
clone size: -
V gene: TRBV5-1

CDR3 DNA: TGCGCCAGCAGCTTGGGGCCGGGACTGGACACTGAAGCTTTCTTT
CDR3 protein: CASSLGPGLDTEAFF
D gene: -
J gene: TRBJ1-1
clone size: -
V gene: TRBV5-1

CDR3 DNA: TGCAGCGTTGAACTCCCGAACACTGAAGCTTTCTTT
CDR3 protein: CSVELPNTEAFF
D gene: -
J gene: TRBJ1-1
clone size: -
V gene: TRBV29-1

CDR3 DNA: TGTGCCAGTAGGGAACAGGGGGACGGTGAAAAACTGTTTTTT
CDR3 protein: CASREQGDGEKLFF
D gene: TRBD1
J gene: TRBJ1-4
clone size: -
V gene: TRBV19

CDR3 DNA: TGTGCCATCAGTCCGCAGGGGGCGGGAACCGGGGAGCTGTTTTTT
CDR3 protein: CAISPQGAGTGELFF
D gene: TRBD1
J gene: TRBJ2-2
clone size: -
V gene: TRBV10-3

CDR3 DNA: TGTGCCAGCAGCTTAGAGAGAGGGACGGCGGGGGCCCCCACAGATACGCAGTATTTT
CDR3 protein: CASSLERGTAGAPTDTQYF
D gene: -
J gene: TRBJ2-3
clone size: -
V gene: TRBV13

CDR3 DNA: TGTGCCAGCTCGCCAACGGGGCGGGGGGGCCATCAGGTCGGGGAGCTGTTTTTT
CDR3 protein: CASSPTGRGGHQVGELFF
D gene: TRBD2
J gene: TRBJ2-2
clone size: -
V gene: TRBV27

CDR3 DNA: TGTGCCAGCAGTTTATCCGATACGCAGTATTTT
CDR3 protein: CASSLSDTQYF
D gene: -
J gene: TRBJ2-3
clone size: few
V gene: TRBV6-5

CDR3 DNA: TGTGCCAGCAATCAAAGACAGGGTGAAGCTTTCTTT
CDR3 protein: CASNQRQGEAFF
D gene: TRBD1
J gene: TRBJ1-1
clone size: -
V gene: TRBV28

CDR3 DNA: TGTGCCAGTAGTGCACAGGTCGACACCTATAATTCACCCCTCCACTTT
CDR3 protein: CASSAQVDTYNSPLHF
D gene: -
J gene: TRBJ1-6
clone size: -
V gene: TRBV19

CDR3 DNA: TGTGCCAGCAGCATGGACTCCAGCACAGATACGCAGTATTTT
CDR3 protein: CASSMDSSTDTQYF
D gene: -
J gene: TRBJ2-3
clone size: -
V gene: TRBV3-1/TRBV3-2

CDR3 DNA: TGTGCCAGCAGCTTATTAACAGGTGAAAACACTGAAGCTTTCTTT
CDR3 protein: CASSLLTGENTEAFF
D gene: -
J gene: TRBJ1-1
clone size: -
V gene: TRBV7-9

CDR3 DNA: TGTGCCAGCAGTTTATTGAGCGGGGGGTTATTTAATGAGCAGTTCTTC
CDR3 protein: CASSLLSGGLFNEQFF
D gene: TRBD2
J gene: TRBJ2-1
clone size: -
V gene: TRBV27